This T cell receptor (beta chain) comes out of a study of blood T cell repertoires in COVID-19 (dated by TCRdb to 2018 to 2020). The study in broad terms: Collaborator samples came from the United States, Italy and Spain and covered acute and convalescent phases of COVID-19. The material from the prospective study consisted of cDNA or gDNA derived from T cells, B-cell-depleted T cells, or PBMCs. Nearly every sample came with metadata listing a de-identified subject ID, COVID-19 status, age in years and sex. The dataset comprised deeply sampled blood TCRbeta repertoires from subjects exposed to, actively infected with, or recovered from COVID-19. HLA class I and class II types, where available, came from metadata supplied by the sample provider rather than from assay-based typing. A freely available public database, intended as a resource for researchers studying the immune response to SARS-CoV-2, is where the repertoires were released. The samples were drawn from the first 160 participants of the ongoing ImmuneRACE study and from 1,200 or so subjects provided by 6 global collaborators. Results the study describes overall, beyond this receptor: How much clinical and demographic metadata was included differed by source and by participant, and the metadata was provided uncurated.

The collaborating institutions used their own protocols to collect whole blood in K2EDTA tubes. Collaborator samples were shipped for TCRbeta analysis as frozen whole blood, isolated PBMCs, or DNA extracted from either sample type. TCRbeta CDR3 regions were amplified from genomic DNA by means of the immunoSEQ Assay, a bias-controlled multiplex PCR. In the source study's methods: Within the assay, amplification of reference gene primers was used to estimate how many nucleated cells each sample contained. To quantify the absolute abundance of each unique TCRbeta CDR3 rearrangement, sequence reads were collapsed and filtered. For each sample, productive Simpson clonality was calculated as the square root of Simpson's diversity index over productive rearrangements. As stored in TCRdb, this immuneACCESS dataset retains in-frame rearrangements with V and J assigned. A fraction of the clones does not appear; measured against another copy, unresolved V genes explain less than half of the discrepancy, and the remainder lacks a known reason. V, J and clone size are those of that table, while D and trimming were read from the DNA. The sample table contains some 200,000 clones; only one count was recorded for about 89% of them. About 4.8% of the sample is held by the ten biggest clonotypes.

This clone has just one count. It lacks a known antigen. No clone much larger than this one lies a single base away; base qualities are absent. This receptor was obtained from a woman aged 40 to 55 with acute or convalescent COVID-19. Specimen: peripheral blood.

The nucleotide sequence reads as follows: TGTGCCAGCTCACCCGACGGGGAAAAACTGTTTTTT. Translated, this gives CASSPDGEKLFF. The sequence is built from TRBV18 and TRBJ1-4; the D gene is not confidently resolved. Relative to germline, V is 3 bases shorter and J is 8 bases shorter, with 7 bases between their ends. The CDR3 contains 12 residues, cysteine and phenylalanine counted. Solely the CDR3 DNA is kept, with 36 bases framed from the first base. From the germline V gene, CDR1 is KGHSH and CDR2 is LQKENI. Beyond the CDR3, the reference TRBV18 and TRBJ1-4 genes provide the residues; the full variable domain reads: NAGVMQNPRHLVRRRGQEARLRCSPMKGHSHVYWYRQLPEEGLKFMVYLQKENIIDESGMPKERFSAEFPKEGPSILRIQQVVRGDSAAYFCASSPDGEKLFFGSGTQLSVL.